This TCR beta chain was sequenced during a study of graft-versus-host responses after intestinal transplantation. Background on the study: Each transplant was multivisceral, liver-intestinal, or isolated intestinal. Induction with anti-thymocyte globulin, then tacrolimus and steroids for around three years, was given to all recipients.

V was trimmed by 5 bases and J by 4 bases, leaving 9 bases between them. Germline assignment: CDR1 SGHAT and CDR2 FQNNGV. CDR3 length: 13 amino acids. Responder cells labeled with CFSE (around 200,000) were co-plated with irradiated stimulator cells labeled with violet dye (around 200,000). Measured with immunoSEQ multiplex PCR; TCRdb has only the in-frame clones, and not every one. This table has roughly 8,100 clones, 30% appearing once. This sequence was found in a human patient who received an intestinal transplant. This chain joins TRBV11-2 and TRBJ2-1; D gene ambiguous. The sample in question was alloreactive CD4+ T cells from a mixed lymphocyte reaction culture, obtained before intestinal transplant. Subset reported: CFSE-low proliferating T cells sorted from approximately 6-day pre-transplant mixed lymphocyte reaction (GvH or HvG direction). The CDR3 loop reads CASSNLMYNEQFF. CDR3 nucleotide sequence: TGTGCCAGCAGCAATCTAATGTACAATGAGCAGTTCTTC.